The rows below give T cell receptor beta chains drawn from one sample of a study of T cell responses to AZD1222 COVID-19 vaccine. The data were produced by immunoSEQ multiplex PCR, yet TCRdb's version contains in-frame clones alone and is incomplete. The sample includes tens of thousands of clones, around three quarters seen only once; the top ten take 47%. The input for sequencing was peripheral blood, taken 28 days after the second AZD1222 dose. These TCRs come from an adult who received the AZD1222 COVID-19 vaccine. Each CDR3 is given with its conserved first and last residue. The D gene is left open where the match is weak. The size field is filled for only some rows; it gives once, few, many or a size class.

cdr3_length	clone_size	j_call	v_call	d_call	cdr3_aa	cdr3_nt
12	once	TRBJ1-5	TRBV30	TRBD1	CAWAQGAQPQHF	TGTGCCTGGGCACAGGGGGCTCAGCCCCAGCATTTT
15	-	TRBJ2-7	TRBV28	TRBD2	CASSPPGGLGYEQYF	TGTGCCAGCAGTCCGCCGGGGGGGTTGGGGTACGAGCAGTACTTC
17	-	TRBJ2-2	TRBV15	TRBD1	CATSRDTGTATPGELFF	TGTGCCACCAGCAGAGATACCGGGACAGCGACACCCGGGGAGCTGTTTTTT
15	-	TRBJ1-2	TRBV28	-	CASSLQWGGNNGYTF	TGTGCCAGCAGTTTACAGTGGGGCGGTAATAATGGCTACACCTTC
15	-	TRBJ2-3	TRBV19	TRBD2	CASSHGTSRVSAQYF	TGTGCCAGTAGTCACGGGACTAGCAGGGTATCAGCGCAGTATTTT
15	-	TRBJ1-6	TRBV5-1	-	CASSSTGRQNSPLHF	TGCGCCAGCAGCTCGACGGGACGGCAAAATTCACCCCTCCACTTT
16	-	TRBJ2-7	TRBV6-2/TRBV6-3	TRBD2	CASSYMAGGPLSEQYF	TGTGCCAGCAGTTACATGGCGGGAGGGCCGCTAAGTGAGCAGTACTTC
15	-	TRBJ2-1	TRBV2	-	CASSPGPLRRGEQFF	TGTGCCAGCAGCCCCGGCCCCCTCAGGCGTGGTGAGCAGTTCTTC
14	-	TRBJ2-3	TRBV29-1	TRBD2	CSSRGSGITDTQYF	TGCAGCTCGAGGGGTAGCGGGATCACAGATACGCAGTATTTT
14	once	TRBJ2-3	TRBV7-3	-	CASSRWADTDTQYF	TGTGCCAGCAGCCGCTGGGCAGACACAGATACGCAGTATTTT
12	-	TRBJ1-2	TRBV2	-	CASRSEDRGDTF	TGTGCCAGCAGGTCAGAGGACAGAGGGGACACCTTC
15	once	TRBJ2-1	TRBV5-8	TRBD1	CASEVGDRGLGEQFF	TGTGCCAGCGAGGTTGGGGACAGGGGGCTTGGTGAGCAGTTCTTC
12	-	TRBJ1-5	TRBV27	-	CASSLWGQPQHF	TGTGCCAGCAGTTTATGGGGTCAGCCCCAGCATTTT
16	-	TRBJ2-7	TRBV4-2	TRBD2	CASSQDQAGGIYEQYF	TGTGCCAGCAGCCAAGATCAGGCGGGGGGGATCTACGAGCAGTACTTC